This TCR beta chain was sequenced in a study of blood T cells in healthy people across ages. It was with a sample-barcoded 5' primer and a J-beta primer mix that a second PCR of roughly 7 to 12 cycles was run. TCRdb used MiXCR to reprocess the 5' RACE reads, holding one entry per CDR3 protein. The sample lists more than 550,000 distinct CDR3 sequences; about 20% were seen once. The germline V gene has CDR1 SGHAT and CDR2 FQNNGV. The CDR3 sequence is 15 residues long. V shed 5 bases, J shed 2 bases, and the junction held 8 bases outside the gene matches. The rearrangement joins TRBV11-2 to TRBJ2-5, with 7 positions matching TRBD1. This TCR was recovered from a man between 65 and 85 years old in good health. The sample consisted of blood. This chain's CDR3 is CASSLRGTVQETQYF. Here the CDR3 DNA reads TGTGCCAGCAGCCTAAGAGGGACAGTTCAAGAGACCCAGTACTTC.